Listed below are T cell receptor beta chains from one sample, sequenced in a study of blood T cell repertoires in COVID-19. TCRdb keeps only in-frame clones here, not all; method: immunoSEQ multiplex PCR. The repertoire holds under 75,000 clones, with around 88% as singletons. Specimen: peripheral blood. The source is a woman of 80 years or more with active COVID-19. Each CDR3 is given with its conserved first and last residue. The D gene is left open where the match is weak. Not all rows give a size; the values are once, few, many and, for expanded clones, a class.

V gene	D gene	clone size	J gene	CDR3 DNA	CDR3 protein
TRBV7-6	-	-	TRBJ2-7	TGTGCCAGCAGTCCCCGAGGGGGACCCTACGAGCAGTACTTC	CASSPRGGPYEQYF
TRBV5-4	-	-	TRBJ1-1	TGTGCGACCTCGGGAGCAGATTCATATCAAAGGGCTTTCTTT	CATSGADSYQRAFF
TRBV27	TRBD1	-	TRBJ1-5	TGTGCCAGCACCCAGGGGGCGGGAAATCAGCCCCAGCATTTT	CASTQGAGNQPQHF
TRBV5-1	-	few	TRBJ2-1	TGCGCCAGCAGGGGCAGTCAGGAATACAATGAGCAGTTCTTC	CASRGSQEYNEQFF
TRBV10-1	-	-	TRBJ2-5	TGCGCCAGCAGTGAGTCGATGAGCGGGCGGCGGGAGACCCAGTACTTC	CASSESMSGRRETQYF
TRBV27	TRBD1	-	TRBJ1-6	TGTGCCAGCAGTCCCACCGGGACAGGGCTGTTTAATTCACCCCTCCACTTT	CASSPTGTGLFNSPLHF
TRBV5-4	TRBD2	-	TRBJ2-2	TGTGCCAGCACCGGACTAGCGGGGGGCGCTAACACCGGGGAGCTGTTTTTT	CASTGLAGGANTGELFF
TRBV7-2	-	few	TRBJ2-5	TGTGCCAGCAGCTCCCCCTACGAGACCCAGTACTTC	CASSSPYETQYF
TRBV28	-	-	TRBJ2-7	TGTGCCAGCAGTTTCGAGGGTATGGGATCGGGGGAGCAGTACTTC	CASSFEGMGSGEQYF
TRBV2	TRBD2	once	TRBJ2-1	TGTGCCAGCAGTGCACTCGCTAGCGGGGACTACAATGAGCAGTTCTTC	CASSALASGDYNEQFF